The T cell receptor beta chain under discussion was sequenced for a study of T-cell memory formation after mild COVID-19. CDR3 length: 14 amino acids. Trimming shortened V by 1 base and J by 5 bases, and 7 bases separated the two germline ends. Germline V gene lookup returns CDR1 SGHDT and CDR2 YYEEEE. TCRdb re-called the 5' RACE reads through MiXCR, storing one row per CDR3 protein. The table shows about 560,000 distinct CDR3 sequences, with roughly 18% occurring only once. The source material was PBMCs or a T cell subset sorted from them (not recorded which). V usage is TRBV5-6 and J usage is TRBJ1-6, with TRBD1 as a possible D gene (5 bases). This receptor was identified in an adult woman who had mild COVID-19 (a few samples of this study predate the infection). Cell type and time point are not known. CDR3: CASSLPGNNSPLHF. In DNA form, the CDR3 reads TGTGCCAGCAGCTTGCCAGGGAATAATTCACCCCTCCACTTT.